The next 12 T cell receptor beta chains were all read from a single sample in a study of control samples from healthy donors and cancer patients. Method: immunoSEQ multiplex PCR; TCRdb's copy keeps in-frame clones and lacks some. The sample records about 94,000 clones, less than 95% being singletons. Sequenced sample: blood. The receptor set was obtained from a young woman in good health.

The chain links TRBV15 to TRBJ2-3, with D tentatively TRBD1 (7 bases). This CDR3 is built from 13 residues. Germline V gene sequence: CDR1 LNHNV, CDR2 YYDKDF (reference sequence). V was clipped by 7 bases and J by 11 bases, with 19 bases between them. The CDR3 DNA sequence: TGTGCCACCACCCCCGGGACAGAGGGGGGGCAGTATTTT. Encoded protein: CATTPGTEGGQYF.

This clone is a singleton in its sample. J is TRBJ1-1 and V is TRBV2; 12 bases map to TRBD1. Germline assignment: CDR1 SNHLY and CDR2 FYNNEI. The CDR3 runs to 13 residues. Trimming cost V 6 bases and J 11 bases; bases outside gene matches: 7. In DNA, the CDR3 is TGTGCCAGCAGCGTGGGACAGGGGGCTTGGGCTTTCTTT. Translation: CASSVGQGAWAFF.

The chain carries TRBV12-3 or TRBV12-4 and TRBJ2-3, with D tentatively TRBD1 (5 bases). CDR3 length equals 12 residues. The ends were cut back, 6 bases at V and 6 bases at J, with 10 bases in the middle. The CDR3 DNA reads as TGTGCCAGCAGACCCCAGGGTGATACGCAGTATTTT. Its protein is CASRPQGDTQYF.

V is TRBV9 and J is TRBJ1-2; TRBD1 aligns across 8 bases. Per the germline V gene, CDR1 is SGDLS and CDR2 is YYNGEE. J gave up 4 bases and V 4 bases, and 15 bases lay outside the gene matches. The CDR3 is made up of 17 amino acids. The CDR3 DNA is TGTGCCAGCAGCCGACAGGGGCAGAGGTCCCCTCCCTATGGCTACACCTTC. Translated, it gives CASSRQGQRSPPYGYTF.

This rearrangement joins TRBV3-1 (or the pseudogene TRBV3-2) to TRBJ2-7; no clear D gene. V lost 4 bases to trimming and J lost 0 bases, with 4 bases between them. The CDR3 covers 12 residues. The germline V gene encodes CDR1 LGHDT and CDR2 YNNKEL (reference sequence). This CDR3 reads CASSPRSYEQYF. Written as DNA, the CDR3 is TGTGCCAGCAGCCCCCGCTCCTACGAGCAGTACTTC.

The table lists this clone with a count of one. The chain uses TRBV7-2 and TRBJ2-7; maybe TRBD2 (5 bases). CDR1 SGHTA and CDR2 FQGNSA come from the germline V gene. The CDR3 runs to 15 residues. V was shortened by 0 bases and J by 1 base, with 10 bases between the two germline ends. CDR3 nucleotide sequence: TGTGCCAGCAGCTTAGCGACTACCATGTCCTACGAGCAGTACTTC. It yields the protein CASSLATTMSYEQYF. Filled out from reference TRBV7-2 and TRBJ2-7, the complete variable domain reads GAGVSQSPSNKVTEKGKDVELRCDPISGHTALYWYRQSLGQGLEFLIYFQGNSAPDKSGLPSDRFSAERTGGSVSTLTIQRTQQEDSAVYLCASSLATTMSYEQYFGPGTRLTVT.

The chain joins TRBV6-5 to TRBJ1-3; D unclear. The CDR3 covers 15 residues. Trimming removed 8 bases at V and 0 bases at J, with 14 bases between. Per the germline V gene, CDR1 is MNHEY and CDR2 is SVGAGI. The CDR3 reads CASDRPVNSGNTIYF. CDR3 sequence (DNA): TGTGCCAGCGATCGGCCGGTTAACTCTGGAAACACCATATATTTT.

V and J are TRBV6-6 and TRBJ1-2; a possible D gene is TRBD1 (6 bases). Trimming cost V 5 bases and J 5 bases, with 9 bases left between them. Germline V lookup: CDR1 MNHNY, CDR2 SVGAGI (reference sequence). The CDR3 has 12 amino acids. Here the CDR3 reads CASSPGVYGYTF. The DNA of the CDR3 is TGTGCCAGCAGTCCAGGGGTTTATGGCTACACCTTC.

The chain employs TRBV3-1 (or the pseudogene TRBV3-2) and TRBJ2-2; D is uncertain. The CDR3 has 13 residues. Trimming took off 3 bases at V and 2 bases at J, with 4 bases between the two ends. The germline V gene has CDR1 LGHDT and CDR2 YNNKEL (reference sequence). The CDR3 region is CASSHSNTGELFF. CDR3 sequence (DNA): TGTGCCAGCAGCCATTCTAACACCGGGGAGCTGTTTTTT.

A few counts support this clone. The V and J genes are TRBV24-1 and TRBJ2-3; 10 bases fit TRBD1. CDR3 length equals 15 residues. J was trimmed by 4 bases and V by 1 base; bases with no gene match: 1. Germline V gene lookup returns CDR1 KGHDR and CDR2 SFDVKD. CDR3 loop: CATSDFGTGADTQYF. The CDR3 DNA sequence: TGTGCCACCAGTGATTTTGGGACAGGGGCAGATACGCAGTATTTT.

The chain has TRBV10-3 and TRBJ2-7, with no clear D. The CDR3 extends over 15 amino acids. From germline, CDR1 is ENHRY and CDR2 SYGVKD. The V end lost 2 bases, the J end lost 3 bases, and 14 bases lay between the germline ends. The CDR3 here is CAISEEAGAHYEQYF. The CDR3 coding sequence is TGTGCCATCAGTGAGGAGGCAGGTGCCCACTACGAGCAGTACTTC.

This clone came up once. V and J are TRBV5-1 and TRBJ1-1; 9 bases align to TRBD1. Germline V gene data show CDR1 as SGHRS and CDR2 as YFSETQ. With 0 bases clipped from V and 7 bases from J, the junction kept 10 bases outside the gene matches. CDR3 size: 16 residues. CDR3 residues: CASSLGAGTGTVEAFF. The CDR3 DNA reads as TGCGCCAGCAGCTTGGGGGCCGGGACAGGGACAGTTGAAGCTTTCTTT.